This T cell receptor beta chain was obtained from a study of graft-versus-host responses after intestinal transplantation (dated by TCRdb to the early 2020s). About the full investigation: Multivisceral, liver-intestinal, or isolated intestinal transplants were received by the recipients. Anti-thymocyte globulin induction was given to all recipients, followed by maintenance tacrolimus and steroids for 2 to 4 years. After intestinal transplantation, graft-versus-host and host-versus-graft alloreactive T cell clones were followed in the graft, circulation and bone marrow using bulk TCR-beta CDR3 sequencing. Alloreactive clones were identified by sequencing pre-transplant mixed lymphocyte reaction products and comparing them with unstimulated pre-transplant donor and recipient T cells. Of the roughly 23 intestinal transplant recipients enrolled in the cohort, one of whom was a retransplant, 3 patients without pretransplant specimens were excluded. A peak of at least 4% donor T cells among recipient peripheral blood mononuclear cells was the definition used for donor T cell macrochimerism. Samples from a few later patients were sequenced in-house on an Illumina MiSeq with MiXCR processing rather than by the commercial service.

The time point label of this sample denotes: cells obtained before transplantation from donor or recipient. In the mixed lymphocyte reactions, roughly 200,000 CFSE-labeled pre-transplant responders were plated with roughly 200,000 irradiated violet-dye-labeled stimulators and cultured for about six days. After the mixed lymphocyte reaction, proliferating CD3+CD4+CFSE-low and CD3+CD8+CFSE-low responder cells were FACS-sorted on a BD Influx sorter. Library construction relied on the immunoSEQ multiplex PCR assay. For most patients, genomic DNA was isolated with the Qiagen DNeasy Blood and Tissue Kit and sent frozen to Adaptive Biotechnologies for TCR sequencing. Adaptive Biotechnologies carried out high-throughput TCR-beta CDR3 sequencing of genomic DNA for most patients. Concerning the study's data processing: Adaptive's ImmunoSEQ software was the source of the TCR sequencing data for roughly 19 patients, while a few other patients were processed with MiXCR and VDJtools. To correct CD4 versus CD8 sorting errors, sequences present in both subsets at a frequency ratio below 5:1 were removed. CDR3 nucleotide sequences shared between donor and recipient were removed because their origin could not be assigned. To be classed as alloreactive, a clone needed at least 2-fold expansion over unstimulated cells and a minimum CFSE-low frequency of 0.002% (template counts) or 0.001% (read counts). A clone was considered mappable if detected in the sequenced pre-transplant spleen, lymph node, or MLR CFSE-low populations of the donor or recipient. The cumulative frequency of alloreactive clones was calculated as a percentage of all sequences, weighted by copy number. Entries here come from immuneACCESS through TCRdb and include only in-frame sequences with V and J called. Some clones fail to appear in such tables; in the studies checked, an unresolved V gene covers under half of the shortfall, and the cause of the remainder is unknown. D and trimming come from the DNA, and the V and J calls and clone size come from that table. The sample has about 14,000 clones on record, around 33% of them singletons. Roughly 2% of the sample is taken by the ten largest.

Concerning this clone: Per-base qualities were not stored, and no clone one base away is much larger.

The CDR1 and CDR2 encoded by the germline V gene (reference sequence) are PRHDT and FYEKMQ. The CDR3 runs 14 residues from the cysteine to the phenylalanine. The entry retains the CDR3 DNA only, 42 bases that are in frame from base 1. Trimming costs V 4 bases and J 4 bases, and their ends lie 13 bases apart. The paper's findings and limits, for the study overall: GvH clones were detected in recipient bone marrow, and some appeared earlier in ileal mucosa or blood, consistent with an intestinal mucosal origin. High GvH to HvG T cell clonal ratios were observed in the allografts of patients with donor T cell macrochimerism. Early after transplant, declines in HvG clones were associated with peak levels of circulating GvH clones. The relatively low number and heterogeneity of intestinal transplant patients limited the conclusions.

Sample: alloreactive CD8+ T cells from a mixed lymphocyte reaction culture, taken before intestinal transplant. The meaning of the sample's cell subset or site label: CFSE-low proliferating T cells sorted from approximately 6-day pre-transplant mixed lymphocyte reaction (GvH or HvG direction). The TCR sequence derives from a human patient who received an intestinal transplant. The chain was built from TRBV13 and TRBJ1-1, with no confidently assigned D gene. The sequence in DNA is TGTGCCAGCAGCTACAAAACAGCCGGCACTGAAGCTTTCTTT. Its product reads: CASSYKTAGTEAFF.